The 23 T cell receptor beta chains listed next were all sequenced from one sample in a study of regulatory T cells in long-lasting Graves disease. Time point denoted: newly diagnosed GD, antithyroid drugs for less than 3 months. The authors made the TCR library using RNA they extracted from PBMCs. With iRepertoire HTBI primers and Arm-PCR of CDR3 regions, TCR beta libraries were built. From the multiplex PCR reads, TCRdb called clonotypes with MiXCR, one entry per CDR3 protein. This sample carries about 560,000 distinct CDR3 sequences, more than 15% of them seen once, and the ten largest clones take more than 10%. This same sample was also part of a study on T cells in Graves' hyperthyroidism and ophthalmopathy.

Sample: peripheral blood mononuclear cells (PBMCs), taken at new diagnosis, from a patient treated with antithyroid drugs. The receptors stem from a man aged 18 to 29 with Graves disease.

This clonotype was counted at least ten times. The chain is built from TRBV6-1 and TRBJ2-7, with 8 bases that match TRBD2. J was trimmed by 1 base and V by 8 bases; bases with no gene match: 10. The CDR3 spans 15 residues. Germline V gene lookup returns CDR1 MNHNS and CDR2 SASEGT. In DNA, the CDR3 is TGTGCCAGCTCGCCGGTCTCGGGGGGGTCCTACGAGCAGTACTTC. It specifies CASSPVSGGSYEQYF.

The CDR3 is CASSSQGYPNTGELFF. The CDR3 bases are TGTGCCAGCAGCTCACAGGGATACCCGAACACCGGGGAGCTGTTTTTT. This chain uses TRBV7-3 with TRBJ2-2, with D perhaps matching TRBD1 (6 bases). The CDR3 loop spans 16 amino acids. Germline V gene lookup returns CDR1 SGHTA and CDR2 FQGTGA. With 4 bases removed from V and 0 bases from J, the gap between germline ends came to 12 bases.

This chain connects TRBV6-1 to TRBJ2-5, with D unresolved. The V gene's germline CDR1 is MNHNS and CDR2 SASEGT. The CDR3 has 13 amino acids. Trimming left V 5 bases short and J 3 bases short, with 10 bases between. CDR3 loop: CASSQRREETQYF. CDR3 nucleotide sequence: TGTGCCAGCAGTCAACGACGGGAAGAGACCCAGTACTTC.

This clonotype appeared many times. The CDR3 reads CASSLSGSRDTQYF. CDR3 coding DNA: TGTGCCAGCAGTTTGAGCGGGAGTAGAGATACGCAGTATTTT. The chain joins TRBV12-3 or TRBV12-4 to TRBJ2-3; 8 nucleotides match TRBD2. This CDR3 region has 14 residues. With V trimmed by 3 bases and J by 5 bases, 4 bases remained unmatched.

This clonotype was seen a few times. The CDR3 DNA sequence: TGTGCCAGCAGCTTGGCAGTCGCGGTGGATACGCAGTATTTT. Translated, it gives CASSLAVAVDTQYF. J is TRBJ2-3 and V is TRBV5-5; D gene uncertain. Germline lookup yields CDR1 SGHKS and CDR2 YYEKEE (reference sequence). The CDR3 runs 14 residues. Between the trimmed V and J ends, which lost 0 bases and 6 bases, there was a span of 11 bases.

The genes are TRBV19 and TRBJ2-1; 12 bases fit TRBD2. There are 17 residues in the CDR3. Germline trimming cut 4 bases from V and 9 bases from J; bases unmatched to any gene: 13. CDR1 is LNHDA and CDR2 is SQIVND in the germline V gene (reference sequence). CDR3 residues: CASSKTGTSGRWGEQFF. The CDR3 nucleotides read TGTGCCAGTAGTAAAACGGGAACTAGCGGGAGGTGGGGTGAGCAGTTCTTC.

This chain links TRBV20-1 with TRBJ1-3; D is unresolved. Trimming removed 0 bases at V and 3 bases at J, with 9 bases between. The germline V gene encodes CDR1 DFQATT and CDR2 SNEGSKA (reference sequence). This CDR3 comprises 14 residues. In nucleotides, the CDR3 is TGCAGTGCTAGAGATCCGGGAGGTGGAAACACCATATATTTT. Residues: CSARDPGGGNTIYF.

This clonotype was detected many times. The chain employs TRBV7-2 and TRBJ1-1; unclear D gene. The CDR3 is 13 residues long. The germline V gene encodes CDR1 SGHTA and CDR2 FQGNSA. Trimming shortened V by 5 bases and J by 6 bases, and 13 bases separated the two germline ends. CDR3 loop: CASSGQVSAEAFF. As DNA, the CDR3 is TGTGCCAGCAGCGGCCAGGTGTCGGCTGAAGCTTTCTTT.

This sequence joins TRBV29-1 and TRBJ1-1; D perhaps matches TRBD1 (5 bases). The CDR3 runs 13 residues. V was pared by 4 bases and J by 3 bases, with 12 bases between. Germline V lookup: CDR1 SQVTM, CDR2 ANQGSEA. The CDR3 DNA sequence: TGCAGCGTTGGCCGGGGAGGGGACACTGAAGCTTTCTTT. Protein: CSVGRGGDTEAFF.

This chain uses TRBV9 with TRBJ1-6; D not resolved. V lost 2 bases to trimming and J lost 1 base, with 10 bases between them. The CDR3 loop spans 16 amino acids. Germline V gene lookup returns CDR1 SGDLS and CDR2 YYNGEE. In nucleotides, the CDR3 is TGTGCCAGCAGCGTGGGGATGTGGTCCTATAATTCACCCCTCCACTTT. Encoded protein: CASSVGMWSYNSPLHF.

Points on this clonotype: The DNA is omitted, as the CDR3 cannot be located on it reliably, and the CDR3 follows TCRdb's listing. The chain carries TRBV6-2 or TRBV6-3 and TRBJ2-1; the D segment call TRBD2 is taken from the table without a DNA check. The CDR3 contains 15 residues when both ends are counted. Germline CDR1 reads MNHEY; CDR2 reads SVGEGT. Here the CDR3 reads CASSVGGGNYNERFF.

This clonotype was found a few times. The V and J genes are TRBV18 and TRBJ1-1, with D uncertain. V was shortened by 3 bases and J by 1 base, with 12 bases between the two germline ends. Germline loops: CDR1 KGHSH, CDR2 LQKENI. This CDR3 contains 15 residues. The CDR3 nucleotides are TGTGCCAGCTCACCGGCGGCGGAGGAGAACACTGAAGCTTTCTTT. As protein: CASSPAAEENTEAFF.

This clonotype showed up many times. V gene TRBV11-2 combines with J gene TRBJ2-2, with 7 bases fitting TRBD2. The V gene's germline CDR1 is SGHAT and CDR2 FQNNGV. This CDR3 is built from 14 residues. The V gene end was trimmed by 7 bases and the J gene end by 7 bases; junction bases not matched to a gene: 9. CDR3 residues: CASTYTAGVGELFF. In nucleotides, the CDR3 is TGTGCCAGCACTTACACCGCGGGGGTCGGGGAGCTGTTTTTT.

This clonotype has at least ten counts. The chain recombines TRBV2 with TRBJ2-1; D is unclear. Trimming left V 11 bases short and J 6 bases short, with 20 bases between. This CDR3 is 14 amino acids long. Germline CDR1 and CDR2: SNHLY and FYNNEI. The CDR3 here is CAGCPRPCFNEQFF. The CDR3 nucleotides read TGTGCCGGGTGTCCCCGCCCCTGTTTCAATGAGCAGTTCTTC.

This clonotype was seen at least ten times. The J gene is TRBJ2-1, the V gene TRBV12-3 or TRBV12-4; D might be TRBD1 (5 bases). This CDR3 contains 17 residues. V dropped 4 bases and J dropped 0 bases, with 16 bases sitting between them. The CDR3 loop is CASSSLAGKSSYNEQFF. The CDR3 nucleotides are TGTGCCAGCAGTTCGCTCGCAGGGAAAAGCTCCTACAATGAGCAGTTCTTC.

This chain joins TRBV6-2 or TRBV6-3 and TRBJ2-2; 9 bases are a match to TRBD1. The V segment lost 1 base and the J segment 1 base; nucleotides outside the gene matches: 4. This CDR3 has 17 amino acids. Germline V gene lookup returns CDR1 MNHEY and CDR2 SVGEGT. CDR3: CASSYYRGRLNTGELFF. Here the CDR3 DNA reads TGTGCCAGCAGTTACTACAGGGGGCGGTTGAACACCGGGGAGCTGTTTTTT.

This clonotype was seen many times. The chain links TRBV20-1 to TRBJ2-1; 11 bases line up with TRBD2. This CDR3 has 14 residues. V trimming: 6 bases; J trimming: 4 bases; junction bases outside the gene matches: 5. The germline V gene has CDR1 DFQATT and CDR2 SNEGSKA (reference sequence). The CDR3 region has the DNA TGCAGTGCCCTCGGGACTAGCGGATACAATGAGCAGTTCTTC. Protein: CSALGTSGYNEQFF.

There are many counts of this clonotype. The CDR3 loop is CATERSGANVLTF. The CDR3, as DNA: TGTGCCACCGAGCGCTCTGGGGCCAACGTCCTGACTTTC. V is TRBV11-1 and J is TRBJ2-6; no definite D call. The ends were cut back, 10 bases at V and 0 bases at J, with 7 bases in the middle. The CDR3 is 13 amino acids. From germline, CDR1 is SGHAT and CDR2 FQDESV (reference sequence). Filled out from reference TRBV11-1 and TRBJ2-6, the complete variable domain reads EAEVAQSPRYKITEKSQAVAFWCDPISGHATLYWYRQILGQGPELLVQFQDESVVDDSQLPKDRFSAERLKGVDSTLKIQPAELGDSAMYLCATERSGANVLTFGAGSRLTVL.

This clonotype came up a few times. This sequence joins TRBV6-2 or TRBV6-3 and TRBJ2-1; 10 nucleotides match TRBD2. CDR1 and CDR2 (germline): MNHEY, SVGEGT. The CDR3 is 17 residues long. The ends lost 8 bases at V and 10 bases at J; junction bases unmatched: 20. Here the CDR3 reads CASSERASGRPEWEQFF. The CDR3 region has the DNA TGTGCCAGCTCCGAGAGGGCTAGCGGGAGACCAGAATGGGAGCAGTTCTTC.

This clonotype was seen ten or more times. The chain couples TRBV12-3 or TRBV12-4 to TRBJ1-2; no clear D. The CDR3 spans 14 residues. V was trimmed by 3 bases and J by 2 bases, leaving 10 bases between them. DNA of the CDR3: TGTGCCAGCAGTTTGGTGGCGCCCAACTATGGCTACACCTTC. This translates into CASSLVAPNYGYTF.

The chain couples TRBV19 to TRBJ2-2; D is unclear. The CDR3 is 14 residues long. The germline V gene has CDR1 LNHDA and CDR2 SQIVND (reference sequence). The germline V and J ends were trimmed by 3 bases and 0 bases, with 5 bases remaining between them. This CDR3 is CASSMRPNTGELFF. Written as DNA, the CDR3 is TGTGCCAGTAGTATGAGGCCGAACACCGGGGAGCTGTTTTTT.

This clonotype was counted a few times. The chain combines TRBV7-2 with TRBJ2-7; D ambiguous. Germline loops: CDR1 SGHTA, CDR2 FQGNSA. The CDR3 is made up of 14 amino acids. With 2 bases removed from V and 2 bases from J, the gap between germline ends came to 10 bases. The CDR3 nucleotides are TGTGCCAGCAGCTTAATATGGAACGCCTACGAGCAGTACTTC. Its protein is CASSLIWNAYEQYF.

The genes are TRBV7-2 and TRBJ2-3, with D possibly TRBD1 on 6 matching bases. The germline V gene has CDR1 SGHTA and CDR2 FQGNSA. The CDR3 runs to 17 residues. The V and J ends lost 1 base and 6 bases respectively, with 20 bases between them. The CDR3 reads CASSLVGGSASPDTQYF. In DNA, the CDR3 is TGTGCCAGCAGCTTAGTAGGGGGTAGCGCGTCGCCCGATACGCAGTATTTT. The complete variable domain, with remaining parts taken from reference TRBV7-2 and TRBJ2-3, reads GAGVSQSPSNKVTEKGKDVELRCDPISGHTALYWYRQSLGQGLEFLIYFQGNSAPDKSGLPSDRFSAERTGGSVSTLTIQRTQQEDSAVYLCASSLVGGSASPDTQYFGPGTRLTVL.